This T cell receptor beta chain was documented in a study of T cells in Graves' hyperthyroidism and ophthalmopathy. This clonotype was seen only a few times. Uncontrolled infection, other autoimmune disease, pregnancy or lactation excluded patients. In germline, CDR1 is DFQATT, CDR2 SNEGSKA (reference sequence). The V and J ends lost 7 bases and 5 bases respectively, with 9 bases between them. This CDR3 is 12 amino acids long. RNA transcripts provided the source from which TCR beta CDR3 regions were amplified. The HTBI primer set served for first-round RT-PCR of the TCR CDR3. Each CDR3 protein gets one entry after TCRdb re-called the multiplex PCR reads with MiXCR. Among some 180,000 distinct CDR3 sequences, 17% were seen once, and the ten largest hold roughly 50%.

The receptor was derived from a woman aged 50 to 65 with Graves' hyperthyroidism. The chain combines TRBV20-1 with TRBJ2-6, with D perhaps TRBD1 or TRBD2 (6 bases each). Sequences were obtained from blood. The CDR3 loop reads CSVRGRANVLTF. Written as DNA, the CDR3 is TGCAGTGTTCGGGGGCGGGCCAACGTCCTGACTTTC.